The clone carrying this TCR beta chain was seen more than once but under ten times. This record comes from a study of cytomegalovirus exposure and HLA in healthy donors. Primers for the PCR totalled 60 Vbeta and 13 Jbeta. TCRdb keeps only in-frame clones here, not all; method: immunoSEQ multiplex PCR. This sample has 170,000 or so clones, with approximately 80% found just once. This sequence originates from a boy aged 5 to 17 in good health and CMV-seronegative. Sequencing input: PBMCs.

The CDR3 sequence is CASSDGGADNEQFF. In DNA form, the CDR3 reads TGTGCCAGCAGTGACGGAGGGGCTGACAATGAGCAGTTCTTC. The chain employs TRBV25-1 and TRBJ2-1, with D possibly being TRBD2 (6 bases). This CDR3 contains 14 residues. Germline CDR1 and CDR2: MGHDK and SYGVNS. V dropped 3 bases and J dropped 5 bases, with 11 bases sitting between them. Complete variable domain (other parts from reference TRBV25-1 and TRBJ2-1): EADIYQTPRYLVIGTGKKITLECSQTMGHDKMYWYQQDPGMELHLIHYSYGVNSTEKGDLSSESTVSRIRTEHFPLTLESARPSHTSQYLCASSDGGADNEQFFGPGTRLTVL.